Only a few counts were recorded for the clone carrying this T cell receptor (beta chain). Antigen unknown. This sample was taken from a study of T cell repertoires in ileal Crohn's disease. Overall study findings and caveats: Compared with non-smokers, active smokers at surgery showed more clonal expansions.

Using immunoSEQ multiplex PCR, the repertoire was profiled, and TCRdb retains in-frame clones only, with some absent. The sample has more than 10,000 clones, roughly 80% seen once. Regarding time point: neoterminal ileum biopsy at postoperative endoscopy, about 6 months after surgery. Material for sequencing was ileal tissue. The source is an adult with Crohn's disease.

The CDR3, as DNA: TGTGCCAGCAGCGTAGCGTCAGGGGTGGGTTATGGCTACACCTTC. Encoded protein: CASSVASGVGYGYTF. This chain joins TRBV9 and TRBJ1-2, with D possibly being TRBD1 (6 bases). The germline CDR1 and CDR2 sequences are SGDLS and YYNGEE. CDR3 length: 15 amino acids. Trimming cost V 0 bases and J 5 bases, with 14 bases left between them.